A single T cell receptor beta chain is shown here with its context. What antigen it recognizes has not been identified. It has no much larger one-base neighbor in the sample; base qualities were not kept. The source of the sample is a study of Ad26.COV2.S vaccination and SARS-CoV-2 variants (dated by TCRdb to the early 2020s). Regarding the study in general: Vaccine-arm donors came from COV1001, a multicentre, randomized, double-blind, placebo-controlled phase I-IIa trial of Ad26.COV2.S in healthy adults. Trial participants were randomized into five groups of five, in which low-dose or high-dose Ad26.COV2.S was given once or twice, or placebo was given on both occasions. Ad26.COV2.S was given intramuscularly at 5x10^10 or 1x10^11 viral particles, as a single shot or as two shots 56 days apart. A total of roughly 30 samples were included in the TCR-sequenced set, comprising roughly 19 Ad26.COV2.S vaccine recipients, 5 placebo recipients and 8 SARS-CoV-2 convalescent individuals. TCRbeta repertoire sequencing was used to assess the specificity and breadth of SARS-CoV-2-reactive T cell receptors after Ad26.COV2.S vaccination. Investigators remained blinded to trial group allocation during experiments and outcome assessment. Points the paper makes about the study in general: The study lacked the statistical power to compare responses across vaccine doses or regimens. Vaccine and placebo recipients had similar non-spike TCR breadth, a finding consistent with the vaccine containing only spike. After vaccination, spike-specific CD8+ and CD4+ T cell responses were reported to show substantial breadth. According to the authors, total T cell responses may have been underestimated by the TCR breadth and depth analyses. Compared with placebo recipients, Ad26.COV2.S recipients showed higher spike-specific TCR breadth (P = 0.0014).

The immunoSEQ Assay was used to sequence TCRbeta CDR3 regions. After extraction, genomic DNA underwent amplification by bias-controlled multiplex PCR, followed by high-throughput sequencing. The authors' pipeline ran thus. To quantify the absolute abundance of each unique TCRbeta CDR3 region, sequences were collapsed and filtered. T cell fraction was estimated by normalizing TCRbeta template counts to usable DNA, with usable DNA measured through amplification of reference genes found in all nucleated cells. Repertoire TCRs were annotated as SARS-CoV-2-specific when V gene, CDR3 amino acid sequence and J gene were exactly matched to a known reactive TCR set. The reference SARS-CoV-2 TCR set was obtained from MIRA and was filtered for enrichment in COVID-19-positive ImmuneCODE repertoires, whereby public or cross-reactive TCRs were removed. Drawing on the MIRA antigens, annotated TCRs were analysed further at the level of specific ORF or position within ORF. Breadth was defined as the number of annotated unique rearrangements divided by the total number of unique productive rearrangements, and depth was defined as the summed frequency of the annotated unique rearrangements. Two-sided Wilcoxon rank-sum tests were applied when comparing TCR breadth between groups. The table was pulled from immuneACCESS by TCRdb, which kept in-frame rearrangements only. Such tables lose some clones; where checked, under half of the loss comes from unresolved V genes, and the rest has no known cause. That table furnishes V, J and clone size, whereas the DNA furnished D and trimming. The sample data list around 300,000 clones, and 88% of these were observed just once. Clones ranked in the top ten supply 5.5% to 7% of the sample.

The treatment or condition label here, explained by the study, means: about 20 received Ad26.COV2.S at low or high dose, single or two shots; 5 received placebo; per-sample allocation not given. Repertoires of vaccine and placebo recipients were sequenced from samples collected on day 63 after the first injection. In Cohort 1b, some 25 adults aged 18-55 years were enrolled at a single site in Boston, USA, between 29 July and 7 August 2020. Ad26.COV2.S was a replication-incompetent adenovirus type 26 vector expressing a prefusion-stabilized SARS-CoV-2 spike protein from the original Wuhan strain. The sample in question was peripheral blood, obtained in a trial of Ad26.COV2.S vaccine versus placebo. The receptor's source is a person aged 18-60 years who received the Ad26.COV2.S COVID-19 vaccine or a placebo.

The CDR3 is CSASWGGEETQYF. The nucleotides read TGCAGTGCTAGTTGGGGGGGCGAAGAGACCCAGTACTTC. The chain is assembled from TRBV20-1 and TRBJ2-5; a weak D assignment points to TRBD2 (7 bases agree). The CDR3 has 13 amino acids, counting the end cysteine and phenylalanine. Of the read, only the CDR3 DNA is kept; its 39 bases are in frame from base 1. Reading the germline V gene (reference sequence) gives CDR1 DFQATT and CDR2 SNEGSKA. V is reduced by 3 bases and J by 3 bases, leaving a spacing of 11 bases between them.